The 13 T cell receptor beta chains presented below share a single source sample, sequenced in a study of shared clonotypes between healthy human individuals. Naivety among CD8 cells was defined by CD45RO negativity and positive CCR7 selection, thereby excluding terminally differentiated effector memory CD45RA+ cells. Generated by immunoSEQ multiplex PCR, the TCRdb table keeps only in-frame clones and is missing some. The sample lists around 2,000,000 clones; 85% to 95% were seen once. The sequenced sample consisted of naive CD8+ T cells from PBMCs. The receptors here all came from a man between 18 and 35 years old in good health. Some clones in this sample may be carry-over from other donors' samples.

This chain joins TRBV28 and TRBJ1-1; TRBD1 might be the D (6 bases). Germline lookup yields CDR1 MDHEN and CDR2 SYDVKM. Trimming removed 4 bases at V and 4 bases at J, with 13 bases between. The CDR3 sequence is 14 residues long. The CDR3 is CASSSQGLGTEAFF. CDR3 DNA sequence: TGTGCCAGCAGTTCTCAGGGGTTGGGCACTGAAGCTTTCTTT.

This sequence joins TRBV5-6 and TRBJ2-3; 10 positions match TRBD1. CDR3 size: 14 residues. In germline, CDR1 is SGHDT, CDR2 YYEEEE. Losses at the gene ends were 4 bases for V and 4 bases for J; bases not matched to a gene: 3. The CDR3 sequence: CASSPGQGADTQYF. CDR3 in DNA: TGTGCCAGCAGCCCCGGACAGGGGGCAGATACGCAGTATTTT.

The chain uses TRBV29-1 and TRBJ1-2; D not certain. The germline V gene encodes CDR1 SQVTM and CDR2 ANQGSEA. The germline V and J ends were trimmed by 5 bases and 5 bases, with 9 bases remaining between them. The CDR3 is made up of 11 amino acids. CDR3 region: CSVRKSYGYTF. DNA for the CDR3: TGCAGCGTTAGAAAGTCATATGGCTACACCTTC.

The rearrangement joins TRBV5-1 to TRBJ1-2; D call uncertain. V was trimmed by 3 bases and J by 6 bases, leaving 21 bases between them. CDR1 SGHRS and CDR2 YFSETQ come from the germline V gene. This CDR3 contains 16 residues. The CDR3 spells CASSSEPRTGLNGYTF. Here the CDR3 DNA reads TGCGCCAGCAGCTCCGAGCCAAGGACGGGCCTTAATGGCTACACCTTC.

The chain recombines TRBV7-8 with TRBJ1-1; tentative D call: TRBD1 (6 bases). V was pared by 2 bases and J by 4 bases, with 17 bases between. This CDR3 is 16 amino acids long. Germline values: CDR1 SGHVS, CDR2 FQNEAQ. This CDR3 reads CASSLLPSGAVTEAFF. As DNA, the CDR3 is TGTGCCAGCAGCTTACTCCCGTCGGGGGCAGTCACTGAAGCTTTCTTT.

The V call is TRBV7-6, the J call TRBJ2-5; D is tentatively TRBD1 or TRBD2 (5 bases each). This CDR3 has 15 amino acids. The V and J ends lost 1 base and 5 bases respectively, with 14 bases between them. The germline CDR1 and CDR2 sequences are SGHVS and FNYEAQ. CDR3 coding DNA: TGTGCCAGCAGCTTAGACTGGGACCCCAAGGAGACCCAGTACTTC. Its protein is CASSLDWDPKETQYF. Full variable domain (missing parts from reference TRBV7-6 and TRBJ2-5): GAGVSQSPRYKVTKRGQDVALRCDPISGHVSLYWYRQALGQGPEFLTYFNYEAQQDKSGLPNDRFSAERPEGSISTLTIQRTEQRDSAMYRCASSLDWDPKETQYFGPGTRLLVL.

The CDR3: CASSPTGPNTEAFF. The CDR3, as DNA: TGCGCCAGCAGCCCGACAGGGCCGAACACTGAAGCTTTCTTT. This chain uses TRBV4-1 with TRBJ1-1; 7 bases match TRBD1. V gave up 4 bases and J gave up 1 base; unmatched junction bases: 3. Per germline, CDR1 MGHRA and CDR2 YSYEKL. CDR3 length equals 14 residues.

The V and J genes are TRBV7-9 and TRBJ2-5; the D gene is possibly TRBD2 (6 bases). Germline V CDR1 and CDR2: SEHNR, FQNEAQ (reference sequence). The V gene lost 2 bases and the J gene lost 5 bases, with 24 bases spanning the gap. This CDR3 spans 18 amino acids. As DNA, the CDR3 is TGTGCCAGCAGCTTAAGGTTGGGGGGAGAAGCCTCCAGGGAGACCCAGTACTTC. Translated, it gives CASSLRLGGEASRETQYF.

The chain's CDR3 is CASSLAGTGSPEQFF. CDR3 DNA sequence: TGTGCCAGCAGCTTAGCCGGGACAGGGTCCCCTGAGCAGTTCTTC. The J gene is TRBJ2-1, the V gene TRBV11-2; 9 nucleotides agree with TRBD1. In germline, CDR1 is SGHAT, CDR2 FQNNGV. CDR3 length: 15 amino acids. The junction had 7 bases not matched to a gene; V was cut back by 1 base and J by 9 bases.

The chain uses TRBV27 and TRBJ2-1; 10 bases agree with TRBD2. This CDR3 is built from 16 residues. Germline lookup yields CDR1 MNHEY and CDR2 SMNVEV (reference sequence). Germline trimming cut 7 bases from V and 2 bases from J; bases unmatched to any gene: 8. The CDR3 coding sequence is TGTGCCAGCACCAATGCTAGCGGGAGACCCTACAATGAGCAGTTCTTC. Its translation: CASTNASGRPYNEQFF.

A single count supports this clone. The chain carries TRBV9 and TRBJ1-1; D may be TRBD1 (5 bases). This CDR3 has 14 residues. CDR1 is SGDLS, CDR2 YYNGEE, per germline. Trimming shortened V by 0 bases and J by 5 bases, and 11 bases separated the two germline ends. CDR3 bases: TGTGCCAGCAGCGTAGGGGCAGGGAGGACTGAAGCTTTCTTT. Residues: CASSVGAGRTEAFF. Full variable domain (missing parts from reference TRBV9 and TRBJ1-1): DSGVTQTPKHLITATGQRVTLRCSPRSGDLSVYWYQQSLDQGLQFLIQYYNGEERAKGNILERFSAQQFPDLHSELNLSSLELGDSALYFCASSVGAGRTEAFFGQGTRLTVV.

CDR3 residues: CASSPYGAQPEYGYTF. DNA for the CDR3: TGTGCCAGCTCACCGTACGGGGCCCAACCTGAGTATGGCTACACCTTC. The chain joins TRBV18 to TRBJ1-2; maybe TRBD1 (5 bases). The germline CDR1 and CDR2 sequences are KGHSH and LQKENI. The V end lost 3 bases, the J end lost 5 bases, and 19 bases lay between the germline ends. There are 16 residues in the CDR3.

This chain joins TRBV28 and TRBJ1-5, with 7 bases identical to TRBD1. Trimming took 3 bases from V and 5 from J; bases not matched to a gene: 7. Per the germline V gene, CDR1 is MDHEN and CDR2 is SYDVKM. The CDR3 spans 15 residues. CDR3 amino acids: CASSLGRGRDQPQHF. The CDR3 nucleotides read TGTGCCAGCAGTTTGGGCAGGGGGAGGGATCAGCCCCAGCATTTT.